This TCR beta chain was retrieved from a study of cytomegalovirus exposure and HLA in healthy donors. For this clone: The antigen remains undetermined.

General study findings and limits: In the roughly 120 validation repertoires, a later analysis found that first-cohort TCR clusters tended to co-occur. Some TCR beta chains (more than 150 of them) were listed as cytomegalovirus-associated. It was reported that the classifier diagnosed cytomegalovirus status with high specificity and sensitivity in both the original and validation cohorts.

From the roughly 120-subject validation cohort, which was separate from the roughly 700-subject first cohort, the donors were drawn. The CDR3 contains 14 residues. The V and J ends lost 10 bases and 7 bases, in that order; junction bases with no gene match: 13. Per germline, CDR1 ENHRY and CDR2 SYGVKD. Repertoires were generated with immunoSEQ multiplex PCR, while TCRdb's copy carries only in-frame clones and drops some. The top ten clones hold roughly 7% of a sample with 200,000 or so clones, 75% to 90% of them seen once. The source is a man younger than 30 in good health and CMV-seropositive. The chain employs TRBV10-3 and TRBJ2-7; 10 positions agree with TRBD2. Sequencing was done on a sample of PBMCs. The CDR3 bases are TGTGCCAGCGTAGGGGCTAGCGGGGGCTTGGAGCAGTACTTC. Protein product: CASVGASGGLEQYF.